Listed below are T cell receptor beta chains from one sample, sequenced in a study of T-cell reconstitution after alpha-beta-depleted transplantation in children. TCRdb processed the PCR reads anew with MiXCR; each CDR3 protein has one entry. Of about 980,000 distinct CDR3 sequences listed, about 31% are singletons. The sample consisted of PBMCs, mostly from graft donor cells, taken 360 days after TCRalphabeta/CD19-depleted stem cell transplant. These TCRs come from a boy less than two years old who had a stem cell transplant for SCID, so the T cells may come from the graft donor. Each CDR3 is given with its conserved first and last residue. Each record gives: J gene, V gene, D gene, clone size, CDR3 protein, CDR3 DNA. The D gene is left open where the match is weak. A row's size may be missing; if present it is once, few, many or a size class.

>TRBJ2-7|TRBV5-6|TRBD1|few
CASTPGTGRTYEQYF
TGTGCCAGCACACCCGGGACAGGTCGAACCTACGAGCAGTACTTC
>TRBJ2-3|TRBV15|NA|NA
CATSRRADTQYF
TGTGCCACCAGCAGGAGGGCAGATACGCAGTATTTT
>TRBJ2-3|TRBV12-3/TRBV12-4|TRBD2|few
CASSRLAGRGDTQYF
TGTGCCAGCAGCCGACTAGCGGGGAGAGGAGATACGCAGTATTTT
>TRBJ2-3|TRBV20-1|NA|NA
CSVDYRSTDTQYF
TGCAGTGTCGATTACCGAAGCACAGATACGCAGTATTTT
>TRBJ2-2|TRBV5-1|TRBD2|few
CASRLAVNTGELFF
TGCGCCAGCAGACTAGCGGTGAACACCGGGGAGCTGTTTTTT
>TRBJ2-7|TRBV27|TRBD1|few
CASRKQGSHEQYF
TGTGCCAGCAGGAAACAGGGGTCCCACGAGCAGTACTTC
>TRBJ2-1|TRBV20-1|TRBD1|few
CSAGGTGRDEQFF
TGCAGTGCTGGGGGGACAGGGAGGGATGAGCAGTTCTTC
>TRBJ2-4|TRBV20-1|NA|NA
CSASDNSKNIQYF
TGCAGTGCTAGCGACAACTCCAAAAACATTCAGTACTTC
>TRBJ2-2|TRBV18|NA|few
CASSPSFGELFF
TGTGCCAGCTCACCGTCATTCGGGGAGCTGTTTTTT
>TRBJ2-5|TRBV6-5|NA|NA
CASSYSIIETQYF
TGTGCCAGCAGTTACTCGATAATCGAGACCCAGTACTTC
>TRBJ2-3|TRBV5-1|NA|NA
CASSFGSSRGTADTQYF
TGCGCCAGCAGCTTCGGGAGTAGCCGAGGCACCGCAGATACGCAGTATTTT
>TRBJ2-1|TRBV5-1|NA|NA
CASSLGVQGNEQFF
TGCGCCAGCAGCTTGGGAGTTCAGGGGAATGAGCAGTTCTTC
>TRBJ2-5|TRBV15|NA|few
CATSGGVSQETQYF
TGTGCCACCAGTGGAGGGGTGTCCCAAGAGACCCAGTACTTC
>TRBJ2-4|TRBV7-8|NA|NA
CASSPGPGLAKNIQYF
TGTGCCAGCAGCCCCGGTCCGGGACTAGCCAAAAACATTCAGTACTTC
>TRBJ2-7|TRBV20-1|NA|NA
CSARAGLTNPYEQYF
TGCAGTGCTAGAGCAGGCCTCACCAACCCCTACGAGCAGTACTTC
>TRBJ2-1|TRBV29-1|TRBD1|few
CSAPDRGLGVNYNEQFF
TGCAGCGCCCCGGACAGGGGGCTGGGAGTCAACTACAATGAGCAGTTCTTC
>TRBJ2-3|TRBV4-2|TRBD2|NA
CASSQDPTSGGWYF
TGTGCCAGCAGCCAAGATCCGACTAGCGGGGGGTGGTATTTT
>TRBJ2-3|TRBV5-1|TRBD2|few
CASSSVGGAADTQYF
TGCGCCAGCAGCTCGGTCGGGGGGGCAGCAGATACGCAGTATTTT
>TRBJ2-1|TRBV29-1|TRBD1|few
CSVETGEDNEQFF
TGCAGCGTTGAGACAGGGGAGGACAATGAGCAGTTCTTC
>TRBJ2-7|TRBV6-5|NA|few
CASSYVQGPIPYEQYF
TGTGCCAGCAGTTACGTCCAGGGCCCTATACCCTACGAGCAGTACTTC
>TRBJ2-1|TRBV7-3|NA|NA
CASSLTPAYNEQFF
TGTGCCAGCAGCTTAACCCCAGCTTACAATGAGCAGTTCTTC
>TRBJ2-5|TRBV4-2|NA|NA
CASSQAKLARETQYF
TGTGCCAGCAGCCAAGCCAAACTAGCCCGGGAGACCCAGTACTTC
>TRBJ2-3|TRBV14|NA|once
CASRTSRFTDTQYF
TGTGCCAGTCGGACTTCAAGATTCACAGATACGCAGTATTTT
>TRBJ2-2|TRBV7-9|TRBD1|NA
CASSKGQGTNTGELFF
TGTGCCAGCAGCAAGGGACAGGGGACCAACACCGGGGAGCTGTTTTTT
>TRBJ1-3|TRBV7-8|NA|few
CASSSVGGTGNTIYF
TGTGCCAGCAGCTCCGTCGGGGGAACGGGAAACACCATATATTTT
>TRBJ1-2|TRBV6-1|TRBD1|few
CASSPWTGEGYGYTF
TGTGCCAGCAGTCCCTGGACAGGGGAGGGCTATGGCTACACCTTC
>TRBJ1-1|TRBV3-1|NA|NA
CASSQGTPYMNTEAFF
TGTGCCAGCAGCCAAGGTACCCCCTACATGAACACTGAAGCTTTCTTT